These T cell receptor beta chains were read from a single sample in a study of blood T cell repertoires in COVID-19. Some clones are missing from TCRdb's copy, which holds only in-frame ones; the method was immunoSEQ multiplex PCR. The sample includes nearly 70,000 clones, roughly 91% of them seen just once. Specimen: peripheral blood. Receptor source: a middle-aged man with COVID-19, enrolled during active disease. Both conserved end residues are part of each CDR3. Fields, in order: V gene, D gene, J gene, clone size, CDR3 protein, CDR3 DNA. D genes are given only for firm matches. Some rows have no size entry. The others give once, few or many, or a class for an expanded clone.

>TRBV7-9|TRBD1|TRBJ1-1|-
CASSRQGANTEAFF
TGTGCCAGCAGCCGACAGGGGGCAAACACTGAAGCTTTCTTT
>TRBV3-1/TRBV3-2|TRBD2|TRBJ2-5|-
CASSQGLAGGKETQYF
TGTGCCAGCAGCCAGGGGCTAGCGGGGGGGAAAGAGACCCAGTACTTC
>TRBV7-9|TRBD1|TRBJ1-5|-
CASSRDSQGQPQHF
TGTGCCAGCAGCCGGGACAGCCAGGGTCAGCCCCAGCATTTT
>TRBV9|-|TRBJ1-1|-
CASSPPNNTEAFF
TGTGCCAGCAGCCCCCCAAATAACACTGAAGCTTTCTTT
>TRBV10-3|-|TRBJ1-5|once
CAITAGGNQPQHF
TGTGCCATCACGGCAGGCGGCAATCAGCCCCAGCATTTT
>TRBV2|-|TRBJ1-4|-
CASSPVTATNEKLFF
TGTGCCAGCAGCCCGGTTACTGCAACTAATGAAAAACTGTTTTTT
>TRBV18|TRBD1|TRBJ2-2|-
CAVGTGIAGELFF
TGTGCAGTCGGGACAGGGATTGCCGGGGAGCTGTTTTTT
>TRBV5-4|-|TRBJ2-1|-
CASSSGKGTVGSEQFF
TGTGCCAGCAGCTCCGGTAAGGGGACAGTCGGGAGTGAGCAGTTCTTC
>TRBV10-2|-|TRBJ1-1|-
CASTFRPEATEAFF
TGCGCCAGCACTTTTAGGCCTGAGGCCACTGAAGCTTTCTTT
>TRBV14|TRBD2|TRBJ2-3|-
CASSLEDSGGIDTQYF
TGTGCCAGCAGCCTGGAAGATAGCGGGGGAATAGATACGCAGTATTTT
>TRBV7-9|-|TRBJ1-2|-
CASSFSSYGYTF
TGTGCCAGCAGCTTTTCCAGCTATGGCTACACCTTC
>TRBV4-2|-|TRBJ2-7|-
CASSQDSVYEQYF
TGTGCCAGCAGCCAAGATAGTGTTTACGAGCAGTACTTC
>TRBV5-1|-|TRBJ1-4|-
CASSLGQGREKLFF
TGCGCCAGCAGCTTGGGGCAGGGAAGGGAAAAACTGTTTTTT
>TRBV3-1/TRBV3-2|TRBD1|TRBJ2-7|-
CASRLTGNSYEQYF
TGTGCCAGCAGACTGACAGGGAACAGCTACGAGCAGTACTTC
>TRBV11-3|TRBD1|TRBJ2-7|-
CASSLESGQGNYEQYF
TGTGCCAGCAGCTTAGAAAGTGGACAGGGGAACTACGAGCAGTACTTC
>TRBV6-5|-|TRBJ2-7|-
CASREEGGVYEQYF
TGTGCCAGCAGAGAGGAGGGGGGGGTCTACGAGCAGTACTTC
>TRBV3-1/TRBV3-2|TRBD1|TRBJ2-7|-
CASSPMTGNEQYF
TGTGCCAGCAGCCCGATGACAGGGAACGAGCAGTACTTC
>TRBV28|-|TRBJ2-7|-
CASSLSDRIYEQYF
TGTGCCAGCAGTTTAAGCGACAGAATCTACGAGCAGTACTTC
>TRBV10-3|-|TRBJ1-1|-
CAITGAERGGNTEAFF
TGTGCCATCACCGGGGCGGAAAGGGGAGGAAACACTGAAGCTTTCTTT
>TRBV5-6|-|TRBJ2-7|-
CASKAGSPGEQYF
TGTGCCAGCAAGGCGGGGTCCCCTGGCGAGCAGTACTTC
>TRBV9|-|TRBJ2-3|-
CASSVTSTDTQYF
TGTGCCAGCAGCGTAACTAGCACAGATACGCAGTATTTT
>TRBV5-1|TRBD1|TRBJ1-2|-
CASRETYRGGYTF
TGCGCCAGCAGGGAAACATACAGGGGTGGCTACACCTTC
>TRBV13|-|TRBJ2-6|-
CASRAAGFGANVLTF
TGTGCCAGCAGGGCCGCAGGGTTTGGGGCCAACGTCCTGACTTTC
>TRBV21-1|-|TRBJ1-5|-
CASSLDRPPWPQHF
TGTGCCAGCAGCCTAGACAGGCCCCCTTGGCCCCAGCATTTT
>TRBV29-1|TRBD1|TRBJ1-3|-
CSAITGDRGLGNTIYF
TGCAGCGCCATTACAGGGGACAGGGGGCTCGGAAACACCATATATTTT
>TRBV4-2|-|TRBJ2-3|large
CASSQGGAGSLNTQYF
TGTGCCAGCAGCCAAGGAGGCGCTGGGTCTCTTAATACGCAGTATTTT
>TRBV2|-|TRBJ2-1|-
CAIQSEQGDNEQFF
TGTGCCATTCAATCAGAACAGGGAGACAATGAGCAGTTCTTC
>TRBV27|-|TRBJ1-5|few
CASRRGSSNQPQHF
TGTGCCAGCAGAAGAGGGTCTAGCAATCAGCCCCAGCATTTT
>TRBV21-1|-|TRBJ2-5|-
CASSPRTYRGRPKKETQYF
TGTGCCAGCAGCCCCCGAACTTACAGGGGTAGGCCAAAAAAAGAGACCCAGTACTTC
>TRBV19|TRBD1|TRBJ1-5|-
CASSLNRGQMGNQPQHF
TGTGCCAGTAGCCTTAACAGGGGGCAAATGGGGAATCAGCCCCAGCATTTT
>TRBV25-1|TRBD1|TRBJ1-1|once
CASSELPGQGAFF
TGTGCCAGCAGTGAACTACCGGGACAGGGAGCTTTCTTT
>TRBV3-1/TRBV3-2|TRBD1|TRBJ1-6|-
CASSPRTGQNSPLHF
TGTGCCAGCAGCCCCCGGACAGGGCAGAATTCACCCCTCCACTTT
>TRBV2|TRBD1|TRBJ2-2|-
CASSIRQGTGELFF
TGTGCCAGCAGTATCAGACAGGGAACCGGGGAGCTGTTTTTT
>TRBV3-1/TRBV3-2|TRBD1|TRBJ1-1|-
CASSQHRQGTGGTEAFF
TGTGCCAGCAGCCAGCATCGCCAGGGGACAGGGGGGACTGAAGCTTTCTTT
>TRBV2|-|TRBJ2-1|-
CASDGQGYNEQFF
TGTGCCAGCGATGGACAAGGCTACAATGAGCAGTTCTTC
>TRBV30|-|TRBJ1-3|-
CARSGSSGNTIYF
TGTGCCCGGAGCGGGAGCTCTGGAAACACCATATATTTT
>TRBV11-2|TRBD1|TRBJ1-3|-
CASSKTGGLGNTIYF
TGTGCCAGCAGCAAGACAGGGGGCTTAGGAAACACCATATATTTT
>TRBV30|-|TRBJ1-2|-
CAWSDPRGTGLYGYTF
TGTGCCTGGAGTGACCCTCGGGGAACGGGCCTCTATGGCTACACCTTC
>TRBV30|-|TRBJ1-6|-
CAWGIQDNSPLHF
TGTGCCTGGGGGATACAGGATAATTCACCCCTCCACTTT
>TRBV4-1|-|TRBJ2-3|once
CASSQGAIRRDTQYF
TGCGCCAGCAGCCAAGGGGCTATCCGTAGAGATACGCAGTATTTT
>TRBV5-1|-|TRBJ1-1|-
CASSLEQGTTEAFF
TGCGCCAGCAGCTTGGAGCAGGGGACCACTGAAGCTTTCTTT
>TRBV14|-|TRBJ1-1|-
CASSQDLTGYMNTEAFF
TGTGCCAGCAGCCAAGATCTTACGGGGTACATGAACACTGAAGCTTTCTTT
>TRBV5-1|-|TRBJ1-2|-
CASSLDATAGGGYTF
TGCGCCAGCAGCTTGGATGCGACCGCAGGAGGTGGCTACACCTTC
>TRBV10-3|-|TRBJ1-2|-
CAISPWTVNYGYTF
TGTGCCATCAGCCCTTGGACAGTTAACTATGGCTACACCTTC
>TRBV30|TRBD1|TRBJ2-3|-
CAWGTGGVEDTDTQYF
TGTGCCTGGGGGACAGGGGGTGTAGAAGACACAGATACGCAGTATTTT
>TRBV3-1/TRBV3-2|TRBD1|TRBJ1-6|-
CASSQGAGTGDLSPLHF
TGTGCCAGCAGCCAAGGAGCCGGGACAGGGGATCTCTCACCCCTCCACTTT
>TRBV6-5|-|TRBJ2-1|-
CASRPPRQNSNEQFF
TGTGCCAGCAGACCCCCGAGACAGAATTCAAATGAGCAGTTCTTC
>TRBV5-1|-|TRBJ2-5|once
CASSLVSGSETQYF
TGCGCCAGCAGCTTGGTGTCAGGGTCAGAGACCCAGTACTTC
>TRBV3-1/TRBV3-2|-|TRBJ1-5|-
CASSQGWGDNQPQHF
TGTGCCAGCAGCCAAGGGTGGGGCGACAATCAGCCCCAGCATTTT
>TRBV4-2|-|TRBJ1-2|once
CASSQAGVINYGYTF
TGTGCCAGCAGCCAAGCCGGGGTTATTAACTATGGCTACACCTTC
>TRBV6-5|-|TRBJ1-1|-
CASRMSMNTEAFF
TGTGCCAGCAGAATGAGCATGAACACTGAAGCTTTCTTT
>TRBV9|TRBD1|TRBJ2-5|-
CASSASGTGEETQYF
TGTGCCAGCAGCGCTTCCGGGACAGGGGAAGAGACCCAGTACTTC
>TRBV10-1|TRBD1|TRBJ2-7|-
CASSEGQGALREQYF
TGCGCCAGCAGTGAGGGGCAGGGGGCTCTTCGCGAGCAGTACTTC
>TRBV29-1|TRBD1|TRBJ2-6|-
CSVEGQGSSGANVLTF
TGCAGCGTTGAAGGACAGGGAAGCTCTGGGGCCAACGTCCTGACTTTC
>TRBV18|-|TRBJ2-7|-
CASSPPQQGYYEQYF
TGTGCCAGCTCACCACCCCAGCAGGGGTACTACGAGCAGTACTTC
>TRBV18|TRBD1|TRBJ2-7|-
CASSPDRVRSYEQYF
TGTGCCAGCTCACCAGACAGGGTGAGGAGCTACGAGCAGTACTTC
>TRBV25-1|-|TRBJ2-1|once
CASSDRVSYNEQFF
TGTGCCAGCAGTGATCGGGTGTCCTACAATGAGCAGTTCTTC
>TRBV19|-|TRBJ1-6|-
CASSPRQGNSPLHF
TGTGCCAGTAGTCCCCGTCAGGGCAATTCACCCCTCCACTTT
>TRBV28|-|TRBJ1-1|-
CASSTPGRVNTEAFF
TGTGCCAGCAGTACCCCTGGGCGCGTGAACACTGAAGCTTTCTTT